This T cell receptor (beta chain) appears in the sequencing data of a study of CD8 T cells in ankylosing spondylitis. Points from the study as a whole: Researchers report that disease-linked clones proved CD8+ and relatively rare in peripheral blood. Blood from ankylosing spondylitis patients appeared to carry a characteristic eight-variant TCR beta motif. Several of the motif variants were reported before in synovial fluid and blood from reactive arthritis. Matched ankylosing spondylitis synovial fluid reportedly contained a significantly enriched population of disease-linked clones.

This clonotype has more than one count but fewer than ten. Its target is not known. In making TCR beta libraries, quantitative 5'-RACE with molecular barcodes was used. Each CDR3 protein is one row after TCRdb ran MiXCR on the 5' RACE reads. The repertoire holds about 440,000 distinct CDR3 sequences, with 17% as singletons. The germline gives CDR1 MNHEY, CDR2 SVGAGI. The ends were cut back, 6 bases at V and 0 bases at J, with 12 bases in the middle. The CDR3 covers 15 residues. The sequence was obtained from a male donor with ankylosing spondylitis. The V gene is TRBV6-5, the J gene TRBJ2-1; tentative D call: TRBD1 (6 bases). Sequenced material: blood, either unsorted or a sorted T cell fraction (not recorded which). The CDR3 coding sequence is TGTGCCAGCAGACTCGGGACACCCTCCTACAATGAGCAGTTCTTC. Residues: CASRLGTPSYNEQFF.